This T cell receptor (beta chain) originates from a study of blood T cell dynamics during melanoma immunotherapy. The overall study: Standard first-line treatment here was pembrolizumab or nivolumab plus ipilimumab in metastatic melanoma.

This clone was recorded only once. Its antigen is unidentified. The CDR3 has 15 residues. Germline CDR1 SGHDT, CDR2 YYEEEE. V lost 2 bases to trimming and J lost 2 bases; unmatched junction nucleotides: 7. General observations from the study: It remained unknown if the driving T cell clones were melanoma-specific.

TCRdb's copy holds only in-frame clones and misses some; the assay was immunoSEQ multiplex PCR. The table lists about 11,000 clones, roughly 84% of them singletons. This sample's time point: week 3, after first cycle of checkpoint inhibitor. Blood was drawn before treatment and at week 3 after checkpoint blockade. The sequenced sample was blood, obtained from a patient treated with checkpoint blockade. The TCR originated in a human donor with melanoma. V is TRBV5-6 and J is TRBJ2-7; 7 nucleotides line up with TRBD1. CDR3: CASSLVGTVTYEQYF. The CDR3, as DNA: TGTGCCAGCAGCTTAGTTGGGACAGTAACCTACGAGCAGTACTTC.